Below, 18 T cell receptor beta chains from the same sample are listed, as sequenced in a study of T cell repertoires in cytomegalovirus infection. One entry per CDR3 protein, called by TCRdb with MiXCR from the reads. The sample includes hundreds of thousands of distinct CDR3 sequences, more than 40% of them seen just once. Antigen specificity for these receptors is unknown. Sequencing was performed on cultured PBMCs, taken from culture after CMV antigen stimulation. These receptors were taken from a human donor in good health (CMV status not recorded). Some clones in this sample may be carry-over from other donors' samples.

CDR3 in DNA: TGTGCCAGCACTCACAGGGGCAATGAGCAGTTCTTC. It encodes CASTHRGNEQFF. The chain joins TRBV6-2 or TRBV6-3 to TRBJ2-1, with TRBD1 matching over 7 bases. The CDR3 has 12 amino acids. Looked up from germline, CDR1 is MNHEY and CDR2 is SVGEGT. V shed 7 bases and J 6 bases; nucleotides not matched to a gene: 3.

This clonotype was observed many times. The chain has TRBV12-3 or TRBV12-4 and TRBJ2-5; no definite D call. This CDR3 contains 11 residues. V lost 3 bases, J lost 7 bases, and 6 bases lay in between. The CDR3 coding sequence is TGTGCCAGCAGTTTGGAAGTGACCCAGTACTTC. The encoded protein is CASSLEVTQYF.

This clonotype came up once. V and J are TRBV6-1 and TRBJ2-7; maybe TRBD1 (5 bases). This CDR3 spans 12 amino acids. Trimming removed 6 bases at V and 4 bases at J, with 10 bases between. Germline loops: CDR1 MNHNS, CDR2 SASEGT. CDR3 amino acids: CASRETVYEQYF. The DNA for the CDR3 is TGTGCCAGCAGGGAGACAGTTTACGAGCAGTACTTC.

The rearrangement links TRBV4-3 to TRBJ2-7; 9 bases match TRBD1. V lost 4 bases to trimming and J lost 7 bases; unmatched junction nucleotides: 11. This CDR3 contains 15 residues. In germline, CDR1 is LGHNA, CDR2 YSLEER. CDR3 in amino acids: CASSRQTGGAGEQYF. CDR3 DNA sequence: TGCGCCAGCAGCCGCCAGACAGGGGGTGCGGGTGAGCAGTACTTC.

The chain carries TRBV12-3 or TRBV12-4 and TRBJ2-7, with 8 positions matching TRBD1. Unmatched junction bases numbered 8, after V lost 5 bases and J lost 2 bases. This CDR3 contains 15 residues. The CDR3 here is CASSAPGQEPYEQYF. Written as DNA, the CDR3 is TGTGCCAGCAGTGCTCCGGGACAGGAACCCTACGAGCAGTACTTC.

The genes are TRBV9 and TRBJ2-3; D gene ambiguous. The germline V gene encodes CDR1 SGDLS and CDR2 YYNGEE. The CDR3 loop spans 15 amino acids. V lost 0 bases, J lost 4 bases, and 12 bases lay in between. CDR3 nucleotide sequence: TGTGCCAGCAGCGTAGATCAGTTTGGAGCAGATACGCAGTATTTT. This sequence encodes CASSVDQFGADTQYF.

The chain is built from TRBV9 and TRBJ2-1, with 14 bases matching TRBD2. This CDR3 comprises 13 residues. CDR1 is SGDLS and CDR2 is YYNGEE in the germline V gene. The junction had 0 bases not matched to a gene; V was cut back by 7 bases and J by 6 bases. CDR3 amino acids: CASGTSGSNEQFF. In nucleotides, the CDR3 is TGTGCCAGCGGGACTAGCGGGAGCAATGAGCAGTTCTTC. Combining the CDR3 with reference TRBV9 and TRBJ2-1 gives the whole variable domain DSGVTQTPKHLITATGQRVTLRCSPRSGDLSVYWYQQSLDQGLQFLIQYYNGEERAKGNILERFSAQQFPDLHSELNLSSLELGDSALYFCASGTSGSNEQFFGPGTRLTVL.

This clonotype was seen a handful of times. In nucleotides, the CDR3 is TGTGCCAGCAGTCTACTACCCTCCGGGGAGCTGTTTTTT. It translates to CASSLLPSGELFF. The chain is built from TRBV12-3 or TRBV12-4 and TRBJ2-2; D gene ambiguous. Trimming left V 5 bases short and J 6 bases short, with 10 bases between. This CDR3 spans 13 amino acids.

The chain links TRBV4-3 to TRBJ1-4; 7 nucleotides align to TRBD1. The junction had 5 bases not matched to a gene; V was cut back by 1 base and J by 0 bases. Germline V gene sequence: CDR1 LGHNA, CDR2 YSLEER. The CDR3 loop spans 17 amino acids. CDR3 in amino acids: CASSQGGQPATNEKLFF. CDR3 DNA: TGCGCCAGCAGCCAAGGGGGACAGCCTGCAACTAATGAAAAACTGTTTTTT.

The chain has TRBV19 and TRBJ1-4; D remains unclear. The germline CDR1 and CDR2 sequences are LNHDA and SQIVND (reference sequence). This CDR3 is built from 13 residues. V was clipped by 6 bases and J by 7 bases, with 12 bases between them. CDR3: CASRPLRAEKLFF. In DNA form, the CDR3 reads TGTGCCAGTAGGCCCCTTCGAGCTGAAAAACTGTTTTTT.

This clonotype has a handful of counts. The rearrangement links TRBV19 to TRBJ2-7, with TRBD1 matching 9 bases. The CDR3 has 14 amino acids. V lost 4 bases and J lost 5; bases outside the gene matches: 6. Per the germline V gene, CDR1 is LNHDA and CDR2 is SQIVND (reference sequence). For the CDR3, the DNA is TGTGCCAGTAGTAACCGGGACAGGGCCAACGAGCAGTACTTC. Its protein is CASSNRDRANEQYF.

The rearrangement links TRBV7-2 to TRBJ2-5; D is undetermined. V shed 8 bases and J shed 5 bases, with 9 bases lying between them. The CDR3 has 11 amino acids. Germline V gene lookup returns CDR1 SGHTA and CDR2 FQGNSA. The CDR3: CASVETETQYF. CDR3 sequence (DNA): TGTGCCAGCGTTGAAACGGAGACCCAGTACTTC.

The chain links TRBV7-9 to TRBJ2-1; 7 bases align to TRBD2. Germline values: CDR1 SEHNR, CDR2 FQNEAQ (reference sequence). J was trimmed by 2 bases and V by 4 bases; bases with no gene match: 8. The CDR3 has 16 amino acids. The chain's CDR3 is CASSSWTSKTYNEQFF. The CDR3 region has the DNA TGTGCCAGCAGCTCATGGACTAGTAAGACCTACAATGAGCAGTTCTTC.

This clonotype has more than one count but fewer than ten. The chain's CDR3 is CASSSFSEGPVNTEAFF. The CDR3 nucleotides are TGTGCCAGCAGTTCCTTTTCAGAGGGGCCAGTGAACACTGAAGCTTTCTTT. The chain carries TRBV28 and TRBJ1-1, with D tentatively TRBD1 (5 bases). CDR1 MDHEN and CDR2 SYDVKM come from the germline V gene. V gave up 4 bases and J gave up 0 bases, with 18 bases separating them. CDR3 length equals 17 residues.

This chain links TRBV19 with TRBJ1-5; 9 bases map to TRBD1. The CDR3 totals 12 residues. V was pared by 8 bases and J by 6 bases, with 2 bases of the junction left unmatched. Germline values: CDR1 LNHDA, CDR2 SQIVND (reference sequence). The CDR3 spells CASRDRAQPQHF. DNA for the CDR3: TGTGCCAGTCGGGACAGGGCTCAGCCCCAGCATTTT. The variable domain in full, with the rest retrieved from reference TRBV19 and TRBJ1-5, is DGGITQSPKYLFRKEGQNVTLSCEQNLNHDAMYWYRQDPGQGLRLIYYSQIVNDFQKGDIAEGYSVSREKKESFPLTVTSAQKNPTAFYLCASRDRAQPQHFGDGTRLSIL.

The chain employs TRBV4-1 and TRBJ2-1; D may be TRBD2 (5 bases). Trimming took 0 bases from V and 9 from J, leaving 15 bases between them. Germline values: CDR1 MGHRA, CDR2 YSYEKL. The CDR3 has 15 residues. The chain's CDR3 is CASSQDASLVTEQFF. The CDR3 DNA sequence: TGCGCCAGCAGCCAAGACGCCTCACTAGTGACTGAGCAGTTCTTC.

Here the CDR3 DNA reads TGCGCCAGCAGTTCCGACCAGGGGGCTTACTATGGCTACACCTTC. Amino acids: CASSSDQGAYYGYTF. The chain recombines TRBV5-1 with TRBJ1-2; TRBD1 matches 8 bases. The junction had 9 bases not matched to a gene; V was cut back by 5 bases and J by 3 bases. This CDR3 region has 15 residues. The germline gives CDR1 SGHRS, CDR2 YFSETQ. The full variable domain, its missing parts supplied by reference TRBV5-1 and TRBJ1-2, is KAGVTQTPRYLIKTRGQQVTLSCSPISGHRSVSWYQQTPGQGLQFLFEYFSETQRNKGNFPGRFSGRQFSNSRSEMNVSTLELGDSALYLCASSSDQGAYYGYTFGSGTRLTVV.

This chain joins TRBV6-6 and TRBJ2-2, with D uncertain. The CDR3 loop spans 12 amino acids. V shed 8 bases and J shed 5 bases, with 9 bases lying between them. Germline loops: CDR1 MNHNY, CDR2 SVGAGI (reference sequence). The CDR3 DNA sequence: TGTGCCAGCGCCTTCATGACCGGGGAGCTGTTTTTT. Residues: CASAFMTGELFF.